Here is one TCR beta chain with its context. The sample originates from a study of blood T cell repertoires in COVID-19. Across the study: Collection of acute and convalescent COVID-19 samples took place in the United States, Italy and Spain. T cells, B-cell-depleted T cells, or PBMCs supplied cDNA or gDNA.

Method: immunoSEQ multiplex PCR; TCRdb's copy keeps in-frame clones and lacks some. The sample consists of 250,000 or so clones, roughly 88% of them appearing once. Germline CDR1 SGHNT, CDR2 YYREEE (reference sequence). Trimming cost V 3 bases and J 4 bases; bases outside gene matches: 5. The CDR3 is 15 amino acids. This rearrangement joins TRBV5-4 to TRBJ2-2; 8 nucleotides align to TRBD1. The sequenced material came from peripheral blood. The TCR originated in a man at least 80 years old with acute or convalescent COVID-19. The chain's CDR3 is CASSSGGAATGELFF. CDR3 nucleotides: TGTGCCAGCAGCTCAGGGGGCGCGGCCACCGGGGAGCTGTTTTTT.